This TCR beta chain came from a study of T cells in tuberculosis. Overall study: IGRA-negative adolescents, IGRA-positive adolescents with latent tuberculosis and adults with active tuberculosis formed this South African cohort. Within 7 days of starting treatment, or before, PBMC were stored. Notes on the study in general: GMM-specific TCRs were nearer to active tuberculosis alpha repertoires, suggesting expansion. The TCR-beta difference was not significant; alpha differences partly reflected length.

TCRdb's table, derived via immunoSEQ multiplex PCR, lists solely in-frame clones and lacks some. The data hold more than 35,000 clones, with 94% observed a single time. Time point reported: new active TB diagnosis, blood taken before or within 7 days of starting treatment. As for this clone: Its antigen is as yet unknown.

V was clipped by 7 bases and J by 0 bases, with 16 bases between them. The length of the CDR3 is 15 residues. The germline V gene encodes CDR1 ENHRY and CDR2 SYGVKD. This sequence was found in an adult with tuberculosis. The specimen was PBMCs, collected at tuberculosis diagnosis. The chain is built from TRBV10-3 and TRBJ2-7; a possible D gene is TRBD2 (5 bases). CDR3 in amino acids: CAINDNRGFSYEQYF. The DNA for the CDR3 is TGTGCCATCAATGATAATCGGGGTTTCTCCTACGAGCAGTACTTC.